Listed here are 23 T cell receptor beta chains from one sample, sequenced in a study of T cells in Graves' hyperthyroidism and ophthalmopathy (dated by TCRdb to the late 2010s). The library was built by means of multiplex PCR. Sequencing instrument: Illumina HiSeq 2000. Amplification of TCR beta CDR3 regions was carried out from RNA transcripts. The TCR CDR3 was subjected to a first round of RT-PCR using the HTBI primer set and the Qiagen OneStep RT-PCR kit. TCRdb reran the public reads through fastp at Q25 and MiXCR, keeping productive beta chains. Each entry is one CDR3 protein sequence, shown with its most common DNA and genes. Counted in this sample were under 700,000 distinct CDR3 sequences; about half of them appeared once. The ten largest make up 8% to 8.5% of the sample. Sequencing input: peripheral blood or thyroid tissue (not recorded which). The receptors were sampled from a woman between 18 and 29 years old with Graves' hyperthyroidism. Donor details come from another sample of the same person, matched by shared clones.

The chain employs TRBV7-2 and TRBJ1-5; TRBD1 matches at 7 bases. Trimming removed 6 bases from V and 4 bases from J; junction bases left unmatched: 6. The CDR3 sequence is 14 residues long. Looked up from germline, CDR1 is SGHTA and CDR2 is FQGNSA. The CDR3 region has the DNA TGTGCCAGCAGTAGACAGGGACGAAATCAGCCCCAGCATTTT. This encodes CASSRQGRNQPQHF. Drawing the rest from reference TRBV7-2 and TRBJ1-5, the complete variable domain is GAGVSQSPSNKVTEKGKDVELRCDPISGHTALYWYRQSLGQGLEFLIYFQGNSAPDKSGLPSDRFSAERTGGSVSTLTIQRTQQEDSAVYLCASSRQGRNQPQHFGDGTRLSIL.

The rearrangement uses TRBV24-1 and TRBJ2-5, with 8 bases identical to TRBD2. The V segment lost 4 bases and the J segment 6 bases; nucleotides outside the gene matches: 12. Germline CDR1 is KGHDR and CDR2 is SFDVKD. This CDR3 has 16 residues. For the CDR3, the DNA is TGTGCCACCAGTGACTATGGAGCGGGAGATGTAAAGACCCAGTACTTC. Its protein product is CATSDYGAGDVKTQYF.

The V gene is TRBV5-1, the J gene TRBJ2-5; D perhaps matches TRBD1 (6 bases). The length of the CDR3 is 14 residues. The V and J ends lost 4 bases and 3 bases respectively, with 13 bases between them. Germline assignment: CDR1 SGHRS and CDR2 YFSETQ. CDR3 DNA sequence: TGCGCCAGCAGCCACAGGGAACTAAAAGAGACCCAGTACTTC. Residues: CASSHRELKETQYF.

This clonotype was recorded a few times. DNA for the CDR3: TGTGCCAGCAGCTTAGCGGGAGGTGCGAATGAGCAGTTCTTC. It encodes CASSLAGGANEQFF. This chain links TRBV7-4 with TRBJ2-1, with D tentatively TRBD2 (6 bases). V shed 0 bases and J shed 7 bases, with 10 bases lying between them. The CDR3 contains 14 residues. The germline gives CDR1 SGHVT, CDR2 SQSDAQ.

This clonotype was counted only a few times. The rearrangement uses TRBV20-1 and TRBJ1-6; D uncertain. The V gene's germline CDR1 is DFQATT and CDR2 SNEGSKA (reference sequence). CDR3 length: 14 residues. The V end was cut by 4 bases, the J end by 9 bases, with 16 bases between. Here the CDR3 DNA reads TGCAGTGCTATACACCAACCCGGAGCTTCACCCCTCCACTTT. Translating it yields CSAIHQPGASPLHF.

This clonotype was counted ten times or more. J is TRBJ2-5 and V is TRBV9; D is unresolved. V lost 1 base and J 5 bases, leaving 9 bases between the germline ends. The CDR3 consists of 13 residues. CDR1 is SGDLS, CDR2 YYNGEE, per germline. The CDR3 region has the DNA TGTGCCAGCAGCGTATCGGAGTGGGAGACCCAGTACTTC. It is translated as CASSVSEWETQYF.

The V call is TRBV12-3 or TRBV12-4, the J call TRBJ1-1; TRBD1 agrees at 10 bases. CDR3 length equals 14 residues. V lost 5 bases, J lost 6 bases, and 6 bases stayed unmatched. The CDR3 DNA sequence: TGTGCCAGCAGTCATCGGGACAGGGGATCTGAAGCTTTCTTT. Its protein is CASSHRDRGSEAFF.

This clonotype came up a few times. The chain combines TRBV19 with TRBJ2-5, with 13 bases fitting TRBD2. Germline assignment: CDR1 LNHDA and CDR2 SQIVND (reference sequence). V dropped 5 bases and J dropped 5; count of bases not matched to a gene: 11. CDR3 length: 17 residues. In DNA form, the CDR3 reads TGTGCCAGTAGTGGGTCTCGGACTAGCGGGAGCGAGGAGACCCAGTACTTC. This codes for CASSGSRTSGSEETQYF.

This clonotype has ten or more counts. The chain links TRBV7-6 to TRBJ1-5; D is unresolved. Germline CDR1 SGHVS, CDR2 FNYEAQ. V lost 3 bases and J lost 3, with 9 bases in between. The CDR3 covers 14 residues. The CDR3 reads CASSFGPDNQPQHF. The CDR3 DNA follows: TGTGCCAGCAGCTTTGGACCGGACAATCAGCCCCAGCATTTT.

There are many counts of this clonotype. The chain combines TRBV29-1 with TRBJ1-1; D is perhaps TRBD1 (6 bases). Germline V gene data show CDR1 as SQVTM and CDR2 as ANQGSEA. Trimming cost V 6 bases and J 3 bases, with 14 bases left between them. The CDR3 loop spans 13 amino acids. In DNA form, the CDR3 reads TGCAGCGTGCCTTGGGAGGGGGACACTGAAGCTTTCTTT. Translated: CSVPWEGDTEAFF.

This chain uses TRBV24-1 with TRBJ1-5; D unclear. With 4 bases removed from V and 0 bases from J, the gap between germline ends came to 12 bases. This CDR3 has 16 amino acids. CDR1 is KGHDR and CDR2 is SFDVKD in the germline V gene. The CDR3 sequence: CATSDQTDYSNQPQHF. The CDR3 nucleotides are TGTGCCACCAGTGACCAGACGGATTATAGCAATCAGCCCCAGCATTTT.

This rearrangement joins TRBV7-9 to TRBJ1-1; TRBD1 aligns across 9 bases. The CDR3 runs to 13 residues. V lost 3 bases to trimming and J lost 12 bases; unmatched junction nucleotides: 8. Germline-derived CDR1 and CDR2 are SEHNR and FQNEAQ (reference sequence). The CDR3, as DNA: TGTGCCAGCAGCTTGGGACAGGGTGTTGGGACTTTCTTT. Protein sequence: CASSLGQGVGTFF.

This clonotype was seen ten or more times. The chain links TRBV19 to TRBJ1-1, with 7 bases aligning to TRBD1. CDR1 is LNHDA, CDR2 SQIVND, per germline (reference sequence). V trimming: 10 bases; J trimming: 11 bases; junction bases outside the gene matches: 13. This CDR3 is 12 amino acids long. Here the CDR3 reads CATRQGGFQAFF. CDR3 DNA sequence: TGTGCCACCAGACAGGGCGGGTTTCAGGCTTTCTTT.

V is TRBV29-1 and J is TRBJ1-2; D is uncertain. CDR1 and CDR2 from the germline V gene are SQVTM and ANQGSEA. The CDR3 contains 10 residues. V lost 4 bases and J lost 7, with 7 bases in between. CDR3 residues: CSVARAGYTF. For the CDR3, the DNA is TGCAGCGTTGCCCGGGCTGGCTACACCTTC.

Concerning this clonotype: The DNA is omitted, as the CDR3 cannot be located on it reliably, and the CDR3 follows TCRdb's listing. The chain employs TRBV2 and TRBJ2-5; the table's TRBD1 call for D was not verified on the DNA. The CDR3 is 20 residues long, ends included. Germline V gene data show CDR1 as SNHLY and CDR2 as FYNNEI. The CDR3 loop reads CASSEVGRQGYTFGSGTQYF.

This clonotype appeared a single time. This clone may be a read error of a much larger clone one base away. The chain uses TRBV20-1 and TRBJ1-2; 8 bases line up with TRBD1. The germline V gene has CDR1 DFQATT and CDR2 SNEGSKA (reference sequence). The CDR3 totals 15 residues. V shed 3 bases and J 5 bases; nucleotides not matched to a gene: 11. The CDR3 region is CSARALRDRSYGYTF. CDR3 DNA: TGCAGTGCTAGGGCCCTACGGGACAGGAGTTATGGCTACACCTTC.

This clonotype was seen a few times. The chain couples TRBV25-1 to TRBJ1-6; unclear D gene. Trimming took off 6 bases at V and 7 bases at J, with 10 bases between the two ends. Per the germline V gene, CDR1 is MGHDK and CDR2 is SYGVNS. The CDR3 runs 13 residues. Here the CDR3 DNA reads TGTGCCAGCAGCGAAGATGAAAATTCACCCCTCCACTTT. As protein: CASSEDENSPLHF.

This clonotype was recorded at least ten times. The CDR3 DNA follows: TGCGCCAGCAGTGGGCGACAGGGTGGCACCGGGGAGCTGTTTTTT. Its translation: CASSGRQGGTGELFF. The chain links TRBV10-2 to TRBJ2-2, with 7 bases lining up with TRBD1. The CDR3 sequence is 15 residues long. Per germline, CDR1 WSHSY and CDR2 SAAADI. J was trimmed by 4 bases and V by 4 bases; bases with no gene match: 6.

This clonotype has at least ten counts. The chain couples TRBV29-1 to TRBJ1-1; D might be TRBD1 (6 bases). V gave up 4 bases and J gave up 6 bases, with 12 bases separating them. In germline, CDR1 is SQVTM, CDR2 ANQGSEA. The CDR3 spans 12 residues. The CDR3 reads CSVAAGEAEAFF. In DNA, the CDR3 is TGCAGCGTTGCGGCAGGGGAAGCTGAAGCTTTCTTT.

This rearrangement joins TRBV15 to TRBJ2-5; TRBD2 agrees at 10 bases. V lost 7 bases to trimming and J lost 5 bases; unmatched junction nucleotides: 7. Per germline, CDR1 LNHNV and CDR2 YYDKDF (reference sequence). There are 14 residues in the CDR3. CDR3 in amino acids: CATKERGGHETQYF. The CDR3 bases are TGTGCCACCAAGGAGCGGGGGGGGCACGAGACCCAGTACTTC.

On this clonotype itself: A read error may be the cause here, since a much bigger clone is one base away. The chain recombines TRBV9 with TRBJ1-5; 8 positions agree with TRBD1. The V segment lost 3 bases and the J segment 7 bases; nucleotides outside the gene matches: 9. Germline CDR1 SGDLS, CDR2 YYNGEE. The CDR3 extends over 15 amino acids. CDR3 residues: CASSGGQGMGQPQHF. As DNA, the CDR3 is TGTGCCAGCAGCGGCGGACAGGGCATGGGCCAGCCCCAGCATTTT. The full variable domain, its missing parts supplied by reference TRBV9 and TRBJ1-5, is DSGVTQTPKHLITATGQRVTLRCSPRSGDLSVYWYQQSLDQGLQFLIQYYNGEERAKGNILERFSAQQFPDLHSELNLSSLELGDSALYFCASSGGQGMGQPQHFGDGTRLSIL.

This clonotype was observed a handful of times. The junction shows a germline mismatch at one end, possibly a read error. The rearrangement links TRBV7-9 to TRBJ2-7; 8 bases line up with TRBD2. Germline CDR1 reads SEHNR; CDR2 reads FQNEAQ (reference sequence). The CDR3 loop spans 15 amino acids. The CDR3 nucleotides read TGCGCCAGCAGCTTGGAAATACTAACTAGCGGAAGGCAGTACTTC. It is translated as CASSLEILTSGRQYF.

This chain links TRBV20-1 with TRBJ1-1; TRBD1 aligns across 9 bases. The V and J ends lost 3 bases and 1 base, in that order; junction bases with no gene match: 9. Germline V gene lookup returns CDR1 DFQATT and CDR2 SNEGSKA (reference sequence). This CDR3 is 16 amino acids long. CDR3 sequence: CSARVPLGQGNTEAFF. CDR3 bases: TGCAGTGCTAGGGTTCCCTTGGGACAGGGGAACACTGAAGCTTTCTTT.